This paragraph reports one TCR beta chain. Participant-reported clinical history was the basis for cohort assignment. Before being deemed recovered, Cohort 3 donors had two negative PCRs, clearance, or symptom resolution. In the study's own analysis: Reference gene primer amplification yielded estimated nucleated cell counts. The data were produced by immunoSEQ multiplex PCR, yet TCRdb's version contains in-frame clones alone and is incomplete. V and J calls and clone size are given by that table; D and trimming were obtained from the DNA. The table has more than 400,000 clones, around 91% seen once. This entry comes from a study of blood T cell repertoires in COVID-19. The CDR3 is made up of 11 amino acids. V lost 7 bases to trimming and J lost 8 bases, with 11 bases between them.

This sequence was found in a man younger than 35 who had recovered from COVID-19. The rearrangement uses TRBV12-3 or TRBV12-4 and TRBJ1-2; no definite D call. Sequences were obtained from PBMCs or T cells enriched from blood (not recorded which). CDR3 amino acids: CASTTLLGYTF. The CDR3, as DNA: TGTGCCAGCACTACTCTTTTAGGCTACACCTTC.